One and the same sample provided the 7 T cell receptor beta chains below, sequenced in a study of T-cell reconstitution after alpha-beta-depleted transplantation in children. For TCRbeta, the library was prepared with unique molecular identifiers. TCRdb re-derived calls from the PCR reads in MiXCR, one entry per CDR3 protein. This table has over 200,000 distinct CDR3 sequences, around a sixth appearing once. The sequences come from PBMCs, mostly from graft donor cells, collected 360 days after TCRalphabeta/CD19-depleted stem cell transplant. Receptors originate from a male patient under 10 years old who had a stem cell transplant for acute lymphoblastic leukemia, so the T cells may come from the graft donor.

The DNA for the CDR3 is TGCAGTGCTAGAAGCACGGGAGTGGTCCGCATTCAGTACTTC. Its translation: CSARSTGVVRIQYF. The chain combines TRBV20-1 with TRBJ2-4, with a tentative D call TRBD2 (6 bases). The germline V gene has CDR1 DFQATT and CDR2 SNEGSKA (reference sequence). The CDR3 sequence is 14 residues long. Trimming removed 2 bases at V and 9 bases at J, with 17 bases between.

The DNA of the CDR3 is TGTGCCACCAGCCGACTTCCCGGGACTTCACCCTACGAGCAGTACTTC. Protein product: CATSRLPGTSPYEQYF. The chain has TRBV15 and TRBJ2-7; TRBD2 is a possible D gene (6 bases). In germline, CDR1 is LNHNV, CDR2 YYDKDF (reference sequence). The V end lost 5 bases, the J end lost 2 bases, and 19 bases lay between the germline ends. CDR3 size: 16 residues.

In this sample, this clonotype turned up many times. V gene TRBV7-9 combines with J gene TRBJ2-5; 10 bases align to TRBD1. V trimming: 5 bases; J trimming: 7 bases; junction bases outside the gene matches: 7. CDR1 and CDR2 from the germline V gene are SEHNR and FQNEAQ (reference sequence). This CDR3 has 14 residues. CDR3 residues: CASSRTGGIRTQYF. The DNA for the CDR3 is TGTGCCAGCAGCCGGACAGGGGGAATTAGGACCCAGTACTTC. Filled out from reference TRBV7-9 and TRBJ2-5, the complete variable domain reads DTGVSQNPRHKITKRGQNVTFRCDPISEHNRLYWYRQTLGQGPEFLTYFQNEAQLEKSRLLSDRFSAERPKGSFSTLEIQRTEQGDSAMYLCASSRTGGIRTQYFGPGTRLLVL.

The chain has TRBV7-9 and TRBJ2-1; D is perhaps TRBD1 (7 bases). Germline V lookup: CDR1 SEHNR, CDR2 FQNEAQ (reference sequence). The CDR3 runs 14 residues. V was clipped by 5 bases and J by 5 bases, with 13 bases between them. The CDR3 coding sequence is TGTGCCAGCAGCGACACAGGGGAGGACAATGAGCAGTTCTTC. Translated: CASSDTGEDNEQFF. The whole variable domain, remainder taken from reference TRBV7-9 and TRBJ2-1, is DTGVSQNPRHKITKRGQNVTFRCDPISEHNRLYWYRQTLGQGPEFLTYFQNEAQLEKSRLLSDRFSAERPKGSFSTLEIQRTEQGDSAMYLCASSDTGEDNEQFFGPGTRLTVL.

CDR3 region: CASTVRGDNQPQHF. The DNA of the CDR3 is TGTGCCAGCACCGTGAGGGGAGACAATCAGCCCCAGCATTTT. The chain combines TRBV12-3 or TRBV12-4 with TRBJ1-5; TRBD1 might be the D (5 bases). The V gene lost 7 bases and the J gene lost 3 bases, with 13 bases spanning the gap. The CDR3 extends over 14 amino acids.

The rearrangement uses TRBV13 and TRBJ2-1, with a weak D call TRBD2 (6 bases). V lost 5 bases and J lost 7, with 24 bases in between. Germline lookup yields CDR1 PRHDT and CDR2 FYEKMQ (reference sequence). This CDR3 is built from 17 residues. Written as DNA, the CDR3 is TGTGCCAGCAGCCCAGAGGTGTTCGACGTCCGGGGGAATGAGCAGTTCTTC. Translated: CASSPEVFDVRGNEQFF.

The chain employs TRBV4-1 and TRBJ2-1, with 8 bases fitting TRBD2. This CDR3 has 17 amino acids. Germline trimming cut 1 base from V and 0 bases from J; bases unmatched to any gene: 5. Germline values: CDR1 MGHRA, CDR2 YSYEKL. The CDR3 DNA reads as TGCGCCAGCAGCCAAGCCCCACTAGCGGCCTCCTACAATGAGCAGTTCTTC. Residues: CASSQAPLAASYNEQFF.